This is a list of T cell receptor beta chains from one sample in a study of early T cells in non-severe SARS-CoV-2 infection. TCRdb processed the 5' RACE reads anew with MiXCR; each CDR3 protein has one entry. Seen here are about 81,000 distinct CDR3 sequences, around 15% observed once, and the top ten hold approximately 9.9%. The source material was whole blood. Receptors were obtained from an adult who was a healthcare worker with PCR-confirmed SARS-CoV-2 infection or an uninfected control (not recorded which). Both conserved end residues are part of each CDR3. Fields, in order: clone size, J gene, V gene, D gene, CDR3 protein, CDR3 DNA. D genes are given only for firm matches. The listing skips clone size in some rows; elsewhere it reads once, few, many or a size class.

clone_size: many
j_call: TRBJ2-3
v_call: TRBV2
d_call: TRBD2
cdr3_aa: CASSRGLAGPTQYF
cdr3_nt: TGTGCCAGCAGCCGAGGGCTAGCGGGGCCTACGCAGTATTTT

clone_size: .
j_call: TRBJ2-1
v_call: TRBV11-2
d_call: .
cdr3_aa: CASSLVRREQFF
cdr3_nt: TGTGCCAGCAGCTTAGTTAGACGCGAGCAGTTCTTC

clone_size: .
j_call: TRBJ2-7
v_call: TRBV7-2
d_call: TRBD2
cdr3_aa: CASSYPGLAGTYEQYF
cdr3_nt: TGTGCCAGCAGCTACCCGGGACTAGCGGGGACCTACGAGCAGTACTTC

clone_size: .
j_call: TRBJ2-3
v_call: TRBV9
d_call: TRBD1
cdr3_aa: CASSVVQGSRDTQYF
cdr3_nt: TGTGCCAGCAGCGTAGTACAGGGGTCGAGAGATACGCAGTATTTT

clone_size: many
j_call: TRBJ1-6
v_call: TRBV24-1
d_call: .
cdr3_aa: CAPPLMAGPASSPLHF
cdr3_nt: TGTGCCCCCCCGTTGATGGCAGGGCCCGCTTCTTCACCCCTCCACTTT

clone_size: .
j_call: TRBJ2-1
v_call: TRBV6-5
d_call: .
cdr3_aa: CASTPRRASSYNEQFF
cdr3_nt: TGTGCCAGCACGCCCAGGCGGGCCAGCTCCTACAATGAGCAGTTCTTC

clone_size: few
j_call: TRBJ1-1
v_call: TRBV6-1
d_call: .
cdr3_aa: CASQMNTEAFF
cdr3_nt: TGTGCCAGCCAGATGAACACTGAAGCTTTCTTT

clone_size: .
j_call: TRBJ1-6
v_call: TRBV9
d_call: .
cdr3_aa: CASSARVENSPLHF
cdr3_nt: TGTGCCAGCAGCGCCAGGGTGGAGAATTCACCCCTCCACTTT

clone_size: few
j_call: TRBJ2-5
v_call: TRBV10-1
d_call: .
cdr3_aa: CASSESGQGGTQYF
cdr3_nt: TGCGCCAGCAGTGAGTCGGGTCAGGGCGGGACCCAGTACTTC

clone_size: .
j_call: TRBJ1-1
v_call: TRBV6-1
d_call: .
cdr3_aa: CASNRGDTEAFF
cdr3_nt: TGTGCCAGCAATCGGGGGGACACTGAAGCTTTCTTT

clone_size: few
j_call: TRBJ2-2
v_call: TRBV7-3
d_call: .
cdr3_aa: CASRSAAGELFF
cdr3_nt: TGTGCCAGTCGTAGCGCGGCCGGGGAGCTGTTTTTT

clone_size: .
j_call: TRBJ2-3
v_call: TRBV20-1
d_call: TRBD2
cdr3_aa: CSAPRSSGGFTDTQYF
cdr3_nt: TGCAGTGCTCCACGGTCTAGCGGGGGCTTCACAGATACGCAGTATTTT

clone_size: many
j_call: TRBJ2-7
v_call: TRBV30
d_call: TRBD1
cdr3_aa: CAWSSEWDREYF
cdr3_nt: TGTGCCTGGAGCTCCGAGTGGGACAGGGAGTACTTC

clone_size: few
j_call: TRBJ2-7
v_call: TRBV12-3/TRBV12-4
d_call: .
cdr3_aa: CASSPPVSYEQYF
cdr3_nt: TGTGCCAGCAGTCCCCCTGTATCCTACGAGCAGTACTTC

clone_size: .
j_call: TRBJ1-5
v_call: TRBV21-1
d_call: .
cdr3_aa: CASSKLRGSNQPQHF
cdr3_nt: TGTGCCAGCAGCAAACTCAGGGGAAGCAATCAGCCCCAGCATTTT

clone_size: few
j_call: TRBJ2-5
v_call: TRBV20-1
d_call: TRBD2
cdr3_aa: CSVPSGVQETQYF
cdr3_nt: TGCAGTGTGCCTAGCGGGGTACAAGAGACCCAGTACTTC

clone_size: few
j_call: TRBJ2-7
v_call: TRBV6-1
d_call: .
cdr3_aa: CASSVDPSYEQYF
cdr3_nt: TGTGCCAGCAGTGTCGATCCTTCCTACGAGCAGTACTTC

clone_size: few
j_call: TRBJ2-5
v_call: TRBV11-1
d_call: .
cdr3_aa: CASTAEETQYF
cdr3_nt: TGTGCCAGCACCGCCGAAGAGACCCAGTACTTC

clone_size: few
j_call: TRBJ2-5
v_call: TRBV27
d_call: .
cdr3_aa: CASSLLSLGETQYF
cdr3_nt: TGTGCCAGCAGTTTATTGTCGTTGGGAGAGACCCAGTACTTC

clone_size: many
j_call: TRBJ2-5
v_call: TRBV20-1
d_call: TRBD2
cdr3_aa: CSARDQASGDQETQYF
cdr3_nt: TGCAGTGCTAGAGATCAGGCTAGCGGGGACCAAGAGACCCAGTACTTC